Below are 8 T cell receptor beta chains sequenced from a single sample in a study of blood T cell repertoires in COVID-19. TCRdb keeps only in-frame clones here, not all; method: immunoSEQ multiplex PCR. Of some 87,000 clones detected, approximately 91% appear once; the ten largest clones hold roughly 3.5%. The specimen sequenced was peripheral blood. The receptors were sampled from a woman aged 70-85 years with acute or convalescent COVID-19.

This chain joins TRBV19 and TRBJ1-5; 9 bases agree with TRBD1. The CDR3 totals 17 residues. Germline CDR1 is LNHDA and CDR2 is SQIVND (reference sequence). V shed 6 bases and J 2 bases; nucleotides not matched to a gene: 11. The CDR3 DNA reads TGTGCCAGTAGCCTAAGGGGGACAGGGCTAGGCAATCAGCCCCAGCATTTT. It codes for CASSLRGTGLGNQPQHF.

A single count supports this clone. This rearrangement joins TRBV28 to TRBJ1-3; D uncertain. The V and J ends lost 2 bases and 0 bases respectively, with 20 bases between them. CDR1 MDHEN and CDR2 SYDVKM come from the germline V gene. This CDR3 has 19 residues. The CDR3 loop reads CASSLGRRLTHSSGNTIYF. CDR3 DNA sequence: TGTGCCAGCAGTTTAGGGCGACGCCTTACTCACAGCTCTGGAAACACCATATATTTT.

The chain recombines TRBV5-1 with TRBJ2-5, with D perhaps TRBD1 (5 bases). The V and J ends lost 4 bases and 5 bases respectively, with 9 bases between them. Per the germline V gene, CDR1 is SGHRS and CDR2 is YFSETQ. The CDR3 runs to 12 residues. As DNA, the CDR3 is TGCGCCAGCAGCGGGTCAGGGGAGACCCAGTACTTC. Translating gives CASSGSGETQYF.

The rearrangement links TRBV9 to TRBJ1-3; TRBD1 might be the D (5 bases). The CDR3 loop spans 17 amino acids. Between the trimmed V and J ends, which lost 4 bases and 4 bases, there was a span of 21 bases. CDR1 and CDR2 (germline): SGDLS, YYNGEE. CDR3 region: CASSIRGDGGSGNTIYF. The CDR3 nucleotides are TGTGCCAGCAGCATCCGCGGGGACGGCGGATCCGGAAACACCATATATTTT. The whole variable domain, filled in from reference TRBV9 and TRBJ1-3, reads DSGVTQTPKHLITATGQRVTLRCSPRSGDLSVYWYQQSLDQGLQFLIQYYNGEERAKGNILERFSAQQFPDLHSELNLSSLELGDSALYFCASSIRGDGGSGNTIYFGEGSWLTVV.

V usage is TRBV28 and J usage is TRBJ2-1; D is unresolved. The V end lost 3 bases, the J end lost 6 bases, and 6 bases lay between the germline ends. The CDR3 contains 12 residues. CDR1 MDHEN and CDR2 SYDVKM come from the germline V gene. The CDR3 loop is CASSFTGNEQFF. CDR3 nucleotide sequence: TGTGCCAGCAGTTTTACCGGCAATGAGCAGTTCTTC.

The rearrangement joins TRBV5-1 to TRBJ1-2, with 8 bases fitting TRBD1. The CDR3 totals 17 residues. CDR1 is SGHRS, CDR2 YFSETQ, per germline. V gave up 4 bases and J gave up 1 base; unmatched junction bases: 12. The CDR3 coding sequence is TGCGCCAGCAGCAGCCCCGGGACAGGTACCCTTAACTATGGCTACACCTTC. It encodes CASSSPGTGTLNYGYTF.

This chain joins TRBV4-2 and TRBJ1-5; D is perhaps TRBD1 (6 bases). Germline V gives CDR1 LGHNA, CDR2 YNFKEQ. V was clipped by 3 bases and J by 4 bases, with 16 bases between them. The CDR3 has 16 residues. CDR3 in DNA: TGTGCCAGCAGCCAGACGGGGGGGGCGACGAATCAGCCCCAGCATTTT. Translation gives CASSQTGGATNQPQHF.

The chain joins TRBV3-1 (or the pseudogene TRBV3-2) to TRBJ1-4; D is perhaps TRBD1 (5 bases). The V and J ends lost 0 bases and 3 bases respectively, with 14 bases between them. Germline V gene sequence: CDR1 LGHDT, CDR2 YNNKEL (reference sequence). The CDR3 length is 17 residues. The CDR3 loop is CASSQDPGRAANEKLFF. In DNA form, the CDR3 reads TGTGCCAGCAGCCAAGATCCTGGCAGGGCCGCTAATGAAAAACTGTTTTTT.